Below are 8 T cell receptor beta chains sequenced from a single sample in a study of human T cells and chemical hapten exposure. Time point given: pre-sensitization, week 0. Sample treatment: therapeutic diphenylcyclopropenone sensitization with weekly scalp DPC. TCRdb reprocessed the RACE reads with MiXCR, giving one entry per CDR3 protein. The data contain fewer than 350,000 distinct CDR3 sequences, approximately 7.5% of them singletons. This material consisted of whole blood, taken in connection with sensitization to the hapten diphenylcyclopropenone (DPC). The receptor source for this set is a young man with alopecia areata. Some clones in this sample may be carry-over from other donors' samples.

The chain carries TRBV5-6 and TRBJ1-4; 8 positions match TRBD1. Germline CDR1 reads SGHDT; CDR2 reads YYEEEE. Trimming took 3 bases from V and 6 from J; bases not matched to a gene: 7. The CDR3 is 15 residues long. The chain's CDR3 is CASSSTGEGDEKLFF. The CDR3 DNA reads TGTGCCAGCAGCTCGACAGGGGAGGGGGATGAAAAACTGTTTTTT.

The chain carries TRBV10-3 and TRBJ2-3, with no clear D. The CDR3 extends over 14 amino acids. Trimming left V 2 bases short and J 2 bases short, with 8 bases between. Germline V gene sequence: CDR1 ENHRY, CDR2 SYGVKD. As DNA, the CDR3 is TGTGCCATCAGTGAGGACACTCTCACAGATACGCAGTATTTT. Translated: CAISEDTLTDTQYF.

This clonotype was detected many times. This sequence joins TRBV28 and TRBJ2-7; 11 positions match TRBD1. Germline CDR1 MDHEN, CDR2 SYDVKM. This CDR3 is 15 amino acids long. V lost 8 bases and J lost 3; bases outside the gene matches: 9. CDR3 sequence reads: CASRDRGIRYYEQYF. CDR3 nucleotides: TGTGCCAGCCGGGACAGGGGGATTCGTTACTACGAGCAGTACTTC.

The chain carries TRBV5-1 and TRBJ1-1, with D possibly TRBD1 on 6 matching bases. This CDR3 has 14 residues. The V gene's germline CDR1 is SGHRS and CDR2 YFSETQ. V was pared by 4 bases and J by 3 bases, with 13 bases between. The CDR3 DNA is TGCGCCAGCAGCGAACAGGGAAGTTACACTGAAGCTTTCTTT. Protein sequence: CASSEQGSYTEAFF.

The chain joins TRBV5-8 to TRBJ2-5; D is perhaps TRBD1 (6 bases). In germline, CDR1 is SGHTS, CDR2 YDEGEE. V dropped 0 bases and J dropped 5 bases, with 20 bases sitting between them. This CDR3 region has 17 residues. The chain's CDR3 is CASSLAKDSRGLETQYF. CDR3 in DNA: TGTGCCAGCAGCTTGGCTAAGGACAGCAGAGGGTTGGAGACCCAGTACTTC.

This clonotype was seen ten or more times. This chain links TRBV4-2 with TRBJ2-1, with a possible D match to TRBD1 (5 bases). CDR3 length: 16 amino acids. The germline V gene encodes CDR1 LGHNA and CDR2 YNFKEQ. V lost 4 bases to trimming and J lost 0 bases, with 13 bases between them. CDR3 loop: CASSLPVTDSYNEQFF. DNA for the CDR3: TGTGCCAGCAGCCTCCCGGTGACAGACTCCTACAATGAGCAGTTCTTC.

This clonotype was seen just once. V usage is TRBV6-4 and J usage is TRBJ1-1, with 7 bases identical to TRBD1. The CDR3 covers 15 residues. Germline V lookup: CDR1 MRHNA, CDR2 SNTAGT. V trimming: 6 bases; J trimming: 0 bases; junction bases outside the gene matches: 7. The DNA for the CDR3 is TGTGCCAGCAGGGAGCGACAGGGTATGAACACTGAAGCTTTCTTT. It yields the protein CASRERQGMNTEAFF.

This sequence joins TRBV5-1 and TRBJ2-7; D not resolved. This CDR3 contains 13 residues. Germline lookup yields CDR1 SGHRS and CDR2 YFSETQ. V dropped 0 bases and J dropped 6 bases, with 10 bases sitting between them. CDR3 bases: TGCGCCAGCAGCTTGGATGCTATCGGCGAGCAGTACTTC. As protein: CASSLDAIGEQYF.